Shown below are 16 T cell receptor beta chains from a single sample sequenced in a study of blood T cell repertoires in COVID-19. Using immunoSEQ multiplex PCR, the repertoire was profiled, and TCRdb retains in-frame clones only, with some absent. Of about 300,000 clones listed, approximately 91% are singletons. Sequencing input: PBMCs or T cells enriched from blood (not recorded which). All receptors derive from a man aged 55 to 70 who had recovered from COVID-19.

This clone turned up a few times. V is TRBV6-5 and J is TRBJ2-7; D not certain. Trimming pared 0 bases from V and 0 bases from J, leaving 3 bases between. The CDR3 length is 13 residues. From germline, CDR1 is MNHEY and CDR2 SVGAGI. This CDR3 is CASSYSYSYEQYF. CDR3 sequence (DNA): TGTGCCAGCAGTTACTCGTACTCCTACGAGCAGTACTTC.

The chain joins TRBV11-2 to TRBJ1-4; a weak D match, TRBD1 (6 bases). The CDR3 is 13 amino acids. Germline CDR1 reads SGHAT; CDR2 reads FQNNGV. Deletions cut 5 bases from V and 8 bases from J, with 12 bases between. CDR3 region: CASSGGVGEKLFF. CDR3 bases: TGTGCCAGCAGCGGGGGCGTTGGCGAAAAACTGTTTTTT.

The rearrangement joins TRBV29-1 to TRBJ1-5; D remains unclear. Trimming left V 2 bases short and J 0 bases short, with 5 bases between. The CDR3 is made up of 13 amino acids. Germline values: CDR1 SQVTM, CDR2 ANQGSEA. The CDR3 DNA reads TGCAGCGTTGAAATCAATAGCAATCAGCCCCAGCATTTT. Residues: CSVEINSNQPQHF.

The rearrangement uses TRBV27 and TRBJ1-1, with a tentative D call TRBD1 (6 bases). The V end lost 8 bases, the J end lost 3 bases, and 13 bases lay between the germline ends. The CDR3 extends over 13 amino acids. CDR1 and CDR2 from the germline V gene are MNHEY and SMNVEV (reference sequence). This CDR3 reads CASSKTGYTEAFF. The DNA for the CDR3 is TGTGCCAGCTCGAAGACAGGTTACACTGAAGCTTTCTTT.

The chain's CDR3 is CASRVGYDGYTF. The CDR3 DNA follows: TGTGCCAGCCGCGTCGGGTATGATGGCTACACCTTC. The chain combines TRBV2 with TRBJ1-2, with D unresolved. The V gene lost 8 bases and the J gene lost 6 bases, with 13 bases spanning the gap. This CDR3 has 12 amino acids. Germline values: CDR1 SNHLY, CDR2 FYNNEI.

The chain has TRBV19 and TRBJ2-3; 9 bases fit TRBD2. V was pared by 5 bases and J by 5 bases, with 11 bases of the junction left unmatched. The length of the CDR3 is 16 residues. Germline-derived CDR1 and CDR2 are LNHDA and SQIVND (reference sequence). CDR3 amino acids: CASSPYRGRAEDTQYF. The CDR3 region has the DNA TGTGCCAGTAGTCCCTATCGCGGGAGGGCGGAAGATACGCAGTATTTT.

The V and J genes are TRBV7-2 and TRBJ2-3; tentatively, D is TRBD2 (5 bases). Germline values: CDR1 SGHTA, CDR2 FQGNSA. The CDR3 is 15 residues long. The V and J ends lost 2 bases and 5 bases respectively, with 14 bases between them. The DNA for the CDR3 is TGTGCCAGCAGCTTAAGTGGGAGCGTCGGAGATACGCAGTATTTT. It encodes CASSLSGSVGDTQYF.

The rearrangement links TRBV4-2 to TRBJ2-7, with TRBD2 matching over 10 bases. With 1 base clipped from V and 0 bases from J, the junction kept 6 bases outside the gene matches. Germline V gene sequence: CDR1 LGHNA, CDR2 YNFKEQ. The CDR3 consists of 17 residues. The CDR3 spells CASSQGGLARLSYEQYF. In nucleotides, the CDR3 is TGTGCCAGCAGCCAAGGGGGACTAGCGCGTCTCTCCTACGAGCAGTACTTC.

The chain recombines TRBV18 with TRBJ1-5; TRBD1 matches 7 bases. The CDR3 spans 13 residues. Germline CDR1 reads KGHSH; CDR2 reads LQKENI. The junction had 6 bases not matched to a gene; V was cut back by 6 bases and J by 7 bases. The CDR3 coding sequence is TGTGCCAGCTCGCCCACAGGGGACCAGCCCCAGCATTTT. Its protein product is CASSPTGDQPQHF.

This clone was counted once. The rearrangement links TRBV24-1 to TRBJ2-5; TRBD2 might be the D (6 bases). The V end was cut by 5 bases, the J end by 2 bases, with 8 bases between. The CDR3 sequence is 13 residues long. The germline gives CDR1 KGHDR, CDR2 SFDVKD. The CDR3: CATSVAGQETQYF. The DNA of the CDR3 is TGTGCCACCAGTGTGGCGGGGCAAGAGACCCAGTACTTC.

The rearrangement uses TRBV16 and TRBJ1-3; unclear D gene. Germline V gene data show CDR1 as KGHSY and CDR2 as FQNENV. The CDR3 spans 13 residues. Trimming removed 6 bases at V and 0 bases at J, with 6 bases between. The CDR3 DNA reads TGTGCCAGCAGACTGCACTCTGGAAACACCATATATTTT. Protein sequence: CASRLHSGNTIYF.

The chain combines TRBV12-5 with TRBJ1-6; D perhaps matches TRBD1 (5 bases). Trimming removed 7 bases at V and 6 bases at J, with 13 bases between. CDR3 length: 14 amino acids. CDR1 is LGHNT and CDR2 is FRNRAP in the germline V gene. The CDR3 loop reads CASAQGGFNSPLHF. DNA of the CDR3: TGTGCTAGTGCCCAGGGAGGGTTTAATTCACCCCTCCACTTT.

The rearrangement joins TRBV28 to TRBJ2-2; TRBD2 matches 8 bases. The CDR3 runs to 16 residues. With V trimmed by 4 bases and J by 2 bases, 6 bases remained unmatched. The germline gives CDR1 MDHEN, CDR2 SYDVKM. The CDR3 protein is CASSSPAGVNTGELFF. The CDR3 nucleotides read TGTGCCAGCAGTTCCCCAGCGGGAGTCAACACCGGGGAGCTGTTTTTT.

The chain is built from TRBV7-2 and TRBJ1-1, with 7 bases that match TRBD1. Losses at the gene ends were 5 bases for V and 3 bases for J; bases not matched to a gene: 12. Germline V CDR1 and CDR2: SGHTA, FQGNSA. The CDR3 totals 16 residues. CDR3 residues: CASSTTGALRYTEAFF. CDR3 in DNA: TGTGCCAGCAGCACCACAGGGGCCCTCAGGTACACTGAAGCTTTCTTT. Together with reference TRBV7-2 and TRBJ1-1, the CDR3 gives the full variable domain: GAGVSQSPSNKVTEKGKDVELRCDPISGHTALYWYRQSLGQGLEFLIYFQGNSAPDKSGLPSDRFSAERTGGSVSTLTIQRTQQEDSAVYLCASSTTGALRYTEAFFGQGTRLTVV.

The chain's CDR3 is CASSRRGQETQYF. The CDR3 DNA reads TGTGCCAGCAGCAGGAGGGGGCAGGAGACCCAGTACTTC. The gene calls are TRBV27 and TRBJ2-5; TRBD1 might be the D (7 bases). This CDR3 has 13 amino acids. Looked up from germline, CDR1 is MNHEY and CDR2 is SMNVEV (reference sequence). Trimming removed 6 bases from V and 5 bases from J, with 13 bases in between.

The genes are TRBV21-1 and TRBJ2-1; the table gives TRBD2 as D, unverified against the DNA. TRBV21-1 counts as a pseudogene. The CDR3 runs 13 residues. CDR3 protein: CASSKSANNEQFF. CDR3 in DNA: TGTGCCAGCAGCAAATCTGCGAACAATGAGCAGTTCTTC.